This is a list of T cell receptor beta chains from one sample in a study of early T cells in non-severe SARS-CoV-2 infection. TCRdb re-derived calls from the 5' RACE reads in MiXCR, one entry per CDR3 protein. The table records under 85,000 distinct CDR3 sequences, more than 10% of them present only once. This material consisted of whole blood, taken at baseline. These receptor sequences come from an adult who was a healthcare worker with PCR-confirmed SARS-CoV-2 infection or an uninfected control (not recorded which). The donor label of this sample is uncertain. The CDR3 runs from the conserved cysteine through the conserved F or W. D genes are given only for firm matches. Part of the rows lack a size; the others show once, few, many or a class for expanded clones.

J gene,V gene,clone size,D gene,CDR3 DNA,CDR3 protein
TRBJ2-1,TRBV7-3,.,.,TGTGCCAGCAGCATCAGGGCGGGAGAGCAGTTCTTC,CASSIRAGEQFF
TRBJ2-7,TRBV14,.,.,TGTGCCAGCAGTAAAGTAGGGGACCGTAGAACCTACGAGCAGTACTTC,CASSKVGDRRTYEQYF
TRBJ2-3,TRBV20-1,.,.,TGCAGTGCTAGACAGGGGACAGATACGCAGTATTTT,CSARQGTDTQYF
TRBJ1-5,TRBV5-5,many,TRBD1,TGTGCCAGCAGTCTTACGGCCACCGGGACAGGGGGATTCGATCAGCCCCAGCATTTT,CASSLTATGTGGFDQPQHF
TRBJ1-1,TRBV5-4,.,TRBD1,TGTGCCAGCAGCTTTGGACAGGGGACTGAAGCTTTCTTT,CASSFGQGTEAFF
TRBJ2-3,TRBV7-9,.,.,TGTGCCAGCAGCAAGGGACTTGGCACAGATACGCAGTATTTT,CASSKGLGTDTQYF
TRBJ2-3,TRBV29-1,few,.,TGCAGCGTTGGGGACGGATACACAGATACGCAGTATTTT,CSVGDGYTDTQYF
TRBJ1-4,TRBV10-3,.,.,TGTGCCATCAGCCCCCGGGACCGTGATAATGAAAAACTGTTTTTT,CAISPRDRDNEKLFF
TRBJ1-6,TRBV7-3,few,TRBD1,TGTGCCAGCAGCTCGACAGGGAGTGGTTCACCCCTCCACTTT,CASSSTGSGSPLHF
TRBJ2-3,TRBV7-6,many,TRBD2,TGTGCCAGCAGCTATGGACTAGCGGGGGGCCATGCAGATACGCAGTATTTT,CASSYGLAGGHADTQYF
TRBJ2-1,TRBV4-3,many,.,TGCGCCAGCAGCTATGGAGGGGATCGGCCTCTTGGCGAGCAGTTCTTC,CASSYGGDRPLGEQFF
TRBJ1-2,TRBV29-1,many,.,TGCAGCGTTGCACGGAATTATGGCTACACCTTC,CSVARNYGYTF
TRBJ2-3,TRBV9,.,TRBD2,TGTGCCAGCAGCGTAGACCCAGCGGGGGGATCTTCCACAGATACGCAGTATTTT,CASSVDPAGGSSTDTQYF
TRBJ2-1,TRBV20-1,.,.,TGCAGTGCTACCCCTGTCCTCTACAATGAGCAGTTCTTC,CSATPVLYNEQFF
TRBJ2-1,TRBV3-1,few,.,TGTGCCAGCAGCCAAGATGGCGGACCCTTGAATGAGCAGTTCTTC,CASSQDGGPLNEQFF
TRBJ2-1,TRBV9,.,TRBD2,TGTGCCAGCAGCGAAAGCGGGAGATCCTACAATGAGCAGTTCTTC,CASSESGRSYNEQFF
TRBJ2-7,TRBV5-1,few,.,TGCGCCAGCAGCTTGGAGACACCCGGTACGGGCGAGCAGTACTTC,CASSLETPGTGEQYF
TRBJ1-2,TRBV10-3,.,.,TGTGCCATCGGGCCGGAGGCAGGGGAGGACCATGGCTACACCTTC,CAIGPEAGEDHGYTF
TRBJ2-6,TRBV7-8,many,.,TGTGCCAGCAGCCGGGGCAGGGCGCTTTTTGGGGCCAACGTCCTGACTTTC,CASSRGRALFGANVLTF
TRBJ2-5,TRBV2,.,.,TGTGCCAGCAGTGAAGCGGGCAGGGTCCAAGAGACCCAGTACTTC,CASSEAGRVQETQYF